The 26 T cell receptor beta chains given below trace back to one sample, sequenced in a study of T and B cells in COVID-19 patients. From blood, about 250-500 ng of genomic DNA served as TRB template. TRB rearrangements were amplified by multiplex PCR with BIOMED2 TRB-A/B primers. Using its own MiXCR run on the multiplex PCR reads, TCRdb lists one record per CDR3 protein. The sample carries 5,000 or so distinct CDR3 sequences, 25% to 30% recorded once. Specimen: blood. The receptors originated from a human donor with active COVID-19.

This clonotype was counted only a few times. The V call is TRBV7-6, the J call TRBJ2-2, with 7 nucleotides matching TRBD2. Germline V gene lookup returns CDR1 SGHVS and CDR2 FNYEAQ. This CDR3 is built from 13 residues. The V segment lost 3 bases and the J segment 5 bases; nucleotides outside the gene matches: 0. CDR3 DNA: TGTGCCAGCAGCTTGGGAGGGACCGGGGAGCTGTTTTTT. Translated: CASSLGGTGELFF.

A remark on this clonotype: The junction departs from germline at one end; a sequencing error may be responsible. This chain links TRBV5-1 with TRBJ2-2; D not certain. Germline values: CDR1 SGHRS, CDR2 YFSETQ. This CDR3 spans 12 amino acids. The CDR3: CASQRHTGELFF. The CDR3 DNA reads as TGTGCCAGCCAGAGACACACCGGGGAGCTGTTTTTT.

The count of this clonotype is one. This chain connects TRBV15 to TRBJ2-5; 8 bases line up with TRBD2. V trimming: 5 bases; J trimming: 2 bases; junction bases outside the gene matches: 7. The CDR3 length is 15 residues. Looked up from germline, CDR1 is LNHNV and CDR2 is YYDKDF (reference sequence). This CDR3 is CATSPTTSEQETQYF. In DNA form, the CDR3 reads TGTGCCACCAGCCCCACGACTAGCGAGCAAGAGACCCAGTACTTC.

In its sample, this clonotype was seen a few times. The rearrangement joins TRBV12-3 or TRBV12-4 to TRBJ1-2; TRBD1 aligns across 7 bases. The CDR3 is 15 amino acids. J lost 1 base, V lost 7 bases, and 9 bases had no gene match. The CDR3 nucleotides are TGTGCCAGCACCAGACAGGGCCCTCTTAACTATGGCTACACCTTC. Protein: CASTRQGPLNYGYTF.

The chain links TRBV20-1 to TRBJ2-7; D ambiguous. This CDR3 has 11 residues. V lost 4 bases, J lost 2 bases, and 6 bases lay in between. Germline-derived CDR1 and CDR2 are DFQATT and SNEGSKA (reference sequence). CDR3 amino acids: CSAKGPYEQYF. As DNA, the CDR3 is TGCAGTGCTAAGGGCCCCTACGAGCAGTACTTC.

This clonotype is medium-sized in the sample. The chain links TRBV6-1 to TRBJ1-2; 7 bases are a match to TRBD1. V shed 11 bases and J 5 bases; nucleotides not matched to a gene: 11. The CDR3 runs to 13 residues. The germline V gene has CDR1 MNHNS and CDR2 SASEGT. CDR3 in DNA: TGTGCCGGCGCACAGGGGCTTAGATATGGCTACACCTTC. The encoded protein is CAGAQGLRYGYTF.

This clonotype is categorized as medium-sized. The CDR3 DNA is TGTGCCAGCAGGCCGAACAGGGGTAAGGCCTACGAGCAGTACTTC. This codes for CASRPNRGKAYEQYF. The V call is TRBV6-5, the J call TRBJ2-7, with 7 nucleotides matching TRBD1. V dropped 6 bases and J dropped 2; count of bases not matched to a gene: 10. The CDR3 has 15 amino acids. Per germline, CDR1 MNHEY and CDR2 SVGAGI.

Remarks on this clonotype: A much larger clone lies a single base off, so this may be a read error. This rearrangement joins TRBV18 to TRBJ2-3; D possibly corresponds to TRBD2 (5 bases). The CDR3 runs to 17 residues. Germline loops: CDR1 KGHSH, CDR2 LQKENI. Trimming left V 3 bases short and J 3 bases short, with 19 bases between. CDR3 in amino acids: CASSPPRAGPRTDTQYF. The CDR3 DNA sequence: TGTGCCAGCTCACCTCCGCGGGCAGGCCCTAGAACAGATACGCAGTATTTT.

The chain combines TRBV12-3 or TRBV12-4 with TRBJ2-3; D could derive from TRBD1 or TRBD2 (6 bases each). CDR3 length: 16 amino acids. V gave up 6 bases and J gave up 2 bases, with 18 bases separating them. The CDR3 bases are TGTGCCAGCAGCCCCAAACAGGGAGGCGCCACAGATACGCAGTATTTT. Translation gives CASSPKQGGATDTQYF.

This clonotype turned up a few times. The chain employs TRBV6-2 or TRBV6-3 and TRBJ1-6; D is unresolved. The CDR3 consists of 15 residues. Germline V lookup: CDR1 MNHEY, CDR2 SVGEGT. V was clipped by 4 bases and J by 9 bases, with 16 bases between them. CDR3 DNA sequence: TGTGCCAGCAGTTCCGTGAGGGAGTTGGTTTCACCCCTCCACTTT. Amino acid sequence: CASSSVRELVSPLHF.

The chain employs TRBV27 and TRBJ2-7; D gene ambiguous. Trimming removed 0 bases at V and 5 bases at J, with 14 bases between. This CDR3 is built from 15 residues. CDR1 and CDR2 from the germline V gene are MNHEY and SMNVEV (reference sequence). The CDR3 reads CASSLSAGPLDEQYF. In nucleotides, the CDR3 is TGTGCCAGCAGTTTATCGGCAGGCCCTTTGGACGAGCAGTACTTC.

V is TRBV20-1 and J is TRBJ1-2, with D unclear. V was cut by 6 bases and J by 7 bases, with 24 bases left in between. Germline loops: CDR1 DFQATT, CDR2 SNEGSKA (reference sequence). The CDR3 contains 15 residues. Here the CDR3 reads CSAFSLNPLVGGYTF. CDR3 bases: TGCAGTGCCTTCTCACTGAATCCGCTCGTTGGTGGCTACACCTTC.

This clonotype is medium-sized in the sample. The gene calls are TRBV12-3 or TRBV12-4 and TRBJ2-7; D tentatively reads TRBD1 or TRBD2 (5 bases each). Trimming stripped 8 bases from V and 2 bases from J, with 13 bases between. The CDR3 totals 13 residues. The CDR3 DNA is TGTGCCAGCGGATCAGAGGGACCCTACGAGCAGTACTTC. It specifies CASGSEGPYEQYF.

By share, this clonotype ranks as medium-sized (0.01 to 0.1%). DNA of the CDR3: TGTGCCAGCAGTTCAGGGACTAGCGGACTTACCCAGTTCTTC. This codes for CASSSGTSGLTQFF. This chain connects TRBV27 to TRBJ2-1; 11 nucleotides line up with TRBD2. J was trimmed by 13 bases and V by 4 bases; bases with no gene match: 9. The CDR3 extends over 14 amino acids. In germline, CDR1 is MNHEY, CDR2 SMNVEV (reference sequence).

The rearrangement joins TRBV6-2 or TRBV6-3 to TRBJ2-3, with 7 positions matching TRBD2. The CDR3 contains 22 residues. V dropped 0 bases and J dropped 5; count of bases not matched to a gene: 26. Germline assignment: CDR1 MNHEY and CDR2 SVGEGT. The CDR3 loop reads CASSYSRKLTQTGTRGGDTQYF. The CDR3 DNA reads TGTGCCAGCAGTTACTCCCGTAAACTCACTCAAACCGGGACCCGCGGGGGAGATACGCAGTATTTT.

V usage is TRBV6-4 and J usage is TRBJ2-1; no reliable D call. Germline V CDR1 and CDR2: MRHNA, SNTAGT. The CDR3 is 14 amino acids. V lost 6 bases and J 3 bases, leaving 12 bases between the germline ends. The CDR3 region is CASRDDASYNEQFF. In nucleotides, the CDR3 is TGTGCCAGCAGAGACGACGCTAGCTACAATGAGCAGTTCTTC.

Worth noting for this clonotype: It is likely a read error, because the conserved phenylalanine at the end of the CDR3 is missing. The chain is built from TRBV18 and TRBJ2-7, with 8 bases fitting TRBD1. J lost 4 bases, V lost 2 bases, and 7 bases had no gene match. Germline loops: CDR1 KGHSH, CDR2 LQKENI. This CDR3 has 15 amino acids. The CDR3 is CASSPGGQGPYEQYL. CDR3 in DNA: TGTGCCAGCTCACCAGGCGGACAGGGCCCGTACGAGCAGTACCTC.

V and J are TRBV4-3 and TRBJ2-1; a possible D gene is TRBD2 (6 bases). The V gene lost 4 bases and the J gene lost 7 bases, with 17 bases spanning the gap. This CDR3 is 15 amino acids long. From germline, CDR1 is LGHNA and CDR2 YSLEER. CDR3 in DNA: TGCGCCAGCAGCCCCGGGAGAGCAGAGGGGAATGAGCAGTTCTTC. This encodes CASSPGRAEGNEQFF.

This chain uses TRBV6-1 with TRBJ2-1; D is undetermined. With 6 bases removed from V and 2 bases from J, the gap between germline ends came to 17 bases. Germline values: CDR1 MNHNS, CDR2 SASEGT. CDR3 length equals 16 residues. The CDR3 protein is CASSQDAASPYNEQFF. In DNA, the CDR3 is TGTGCCAGCAGCCAAGATGCAGCCAGTCCCTACAATGAGCAGTTCTTC.

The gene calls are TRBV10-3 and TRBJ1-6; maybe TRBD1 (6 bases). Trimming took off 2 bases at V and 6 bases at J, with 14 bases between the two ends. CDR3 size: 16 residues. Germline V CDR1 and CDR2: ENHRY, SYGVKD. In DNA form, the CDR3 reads TGTGCCATCAGTGAGCCAGGGGATAACCCTAATTCACCCCTCCACTTT. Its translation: CAISEPGDNPNSPLHF.

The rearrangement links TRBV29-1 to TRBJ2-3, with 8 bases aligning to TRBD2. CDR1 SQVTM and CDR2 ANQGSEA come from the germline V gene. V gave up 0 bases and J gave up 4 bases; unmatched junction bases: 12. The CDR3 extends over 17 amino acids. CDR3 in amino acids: CSVEDGAGAGVADTQYF. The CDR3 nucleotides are TGCAGCGTTGAAGATGGGGCAGGAGCGGGAGTAGCAGATACGCAGTATTTT.

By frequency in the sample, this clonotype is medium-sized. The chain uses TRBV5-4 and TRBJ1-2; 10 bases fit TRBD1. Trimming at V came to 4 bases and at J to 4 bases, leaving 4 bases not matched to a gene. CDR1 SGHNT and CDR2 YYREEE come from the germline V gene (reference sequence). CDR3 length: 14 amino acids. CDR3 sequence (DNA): TGTGCCAGCAGCCCCCGGGACAGGGGCTATGGCTACACCTTC. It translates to CASSPRDRGYGYTF.

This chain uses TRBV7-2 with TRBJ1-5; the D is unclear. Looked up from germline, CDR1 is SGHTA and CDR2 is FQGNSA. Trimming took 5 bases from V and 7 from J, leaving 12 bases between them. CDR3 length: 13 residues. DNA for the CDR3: TGTGCCAGCAGCCCGGGCAGGAGGCAGCCCCAGCATTTT. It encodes CASSPGRRQPQHF.

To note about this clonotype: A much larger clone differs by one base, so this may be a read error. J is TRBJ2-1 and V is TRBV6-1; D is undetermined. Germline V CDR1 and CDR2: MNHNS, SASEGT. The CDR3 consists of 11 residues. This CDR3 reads CATQVNNEHFF. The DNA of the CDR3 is TGTGCCACCCAGGTGAACAATGAGCATTTCTTC.

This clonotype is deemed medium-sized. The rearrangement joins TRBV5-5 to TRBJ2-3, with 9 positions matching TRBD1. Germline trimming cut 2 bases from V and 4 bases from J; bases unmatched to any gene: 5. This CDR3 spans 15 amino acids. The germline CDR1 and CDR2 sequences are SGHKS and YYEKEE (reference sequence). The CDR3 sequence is CASSLGTGIPDTQYF. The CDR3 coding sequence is TGTGCCAGCAGCTTAGGGACAGGGATTCCAGATACGCAGTATTTT.

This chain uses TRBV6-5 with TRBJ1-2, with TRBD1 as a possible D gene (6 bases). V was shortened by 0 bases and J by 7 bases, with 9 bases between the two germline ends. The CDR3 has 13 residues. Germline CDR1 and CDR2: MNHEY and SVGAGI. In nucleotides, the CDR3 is TGTGCCAGCAGTTACTCCACAGGGTCTGGCTACACCTTC. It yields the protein CASSYSTGSGYTF.